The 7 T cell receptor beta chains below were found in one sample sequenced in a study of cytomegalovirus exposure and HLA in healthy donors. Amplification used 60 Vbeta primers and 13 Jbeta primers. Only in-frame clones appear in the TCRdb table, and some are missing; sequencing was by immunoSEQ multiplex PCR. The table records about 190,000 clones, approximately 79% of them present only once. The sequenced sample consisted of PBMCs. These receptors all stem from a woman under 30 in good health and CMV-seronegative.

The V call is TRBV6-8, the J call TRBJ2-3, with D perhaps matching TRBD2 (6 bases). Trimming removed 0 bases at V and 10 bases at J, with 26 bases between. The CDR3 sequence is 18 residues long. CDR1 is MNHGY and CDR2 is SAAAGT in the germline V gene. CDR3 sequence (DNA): TGTGCCAGCAGTTACTCAGGTGGGCGGGGACCCAATGGACGGTCGCAGTATTTT. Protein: CASSYSGGRGPNGRSQYF.

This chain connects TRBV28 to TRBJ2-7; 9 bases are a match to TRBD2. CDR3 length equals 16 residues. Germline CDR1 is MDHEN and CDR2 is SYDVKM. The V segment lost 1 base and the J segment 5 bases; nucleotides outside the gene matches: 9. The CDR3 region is CASSLYESGRIHEQYF. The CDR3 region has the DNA TGTGCCAGCAGTTTATATGAGAGCGGGAGGATCCACGAGCAGTACTTC. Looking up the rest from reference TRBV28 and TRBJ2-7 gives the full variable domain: DVKVTQSSRYLVKRTGEKVFLECVQDMDHENMFWYRQDPGLGLRLIYFSYDVKMKEKGDIPEGYSVSREKKERFSLILESASTNQTSMYLCASSLYESGRIHEQYFGPGTRLTVT.

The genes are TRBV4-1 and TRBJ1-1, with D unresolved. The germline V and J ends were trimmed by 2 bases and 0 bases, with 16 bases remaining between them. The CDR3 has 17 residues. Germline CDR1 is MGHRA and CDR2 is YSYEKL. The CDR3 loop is CASSQWNLQNMNTEAFF. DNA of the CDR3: TGCGCCAGCAGCCAATGGAACTTACAGAACATGAACACTGAAGCTTTCTTT.

The CDR3 is CASTQRYSYNEQFF. CDR3 sequence (DNA): TGTGCCAGTACGCAGCGGTACTCCTACAATGAGCAGTTCTTC. The chain is built from TRBV19 and TRBJ2-1; maybe TRBD2 (5 bases). The CDR3 spans 14 residues. Germline CDR1 is LNHDA and CDR2 is SQIVND (reference sequence). Trimming stripped 7 bases from V and 0 bases from J, with 10 bases between.

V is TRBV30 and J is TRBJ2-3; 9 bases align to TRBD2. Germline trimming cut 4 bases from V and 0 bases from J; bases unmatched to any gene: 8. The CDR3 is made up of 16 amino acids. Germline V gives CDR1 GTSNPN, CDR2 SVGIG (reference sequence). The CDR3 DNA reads TGTGCCTGGATGTGCAAAGCGGGGGGAAGCACAGATACGCAGTATTTT. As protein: CAWMCKAGGSTDTQYF.

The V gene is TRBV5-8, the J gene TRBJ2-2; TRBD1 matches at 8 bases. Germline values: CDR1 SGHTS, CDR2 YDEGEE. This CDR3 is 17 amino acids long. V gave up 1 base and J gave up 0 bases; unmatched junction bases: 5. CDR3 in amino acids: CASSLPLQGANTGELFF. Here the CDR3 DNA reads TGTGCCAGCAGCTTGCCCTTACAGGGGGCGAACACCGGGGAGCTGTTTTTT.

CDR3 nucleotides: TGTGCCAGCAGTGTACTAGCGGGAGGCAATGAGCAGTTCTTC. Translated: CASSVLAGGNEQFF. The chain is built from TRBV27 and TRBJ2-1; 12 positions agree with TRBD2. CDR3 length: 14 amino acids. V shed 5 bases, J shed 6 bases, and the junction held 2 bases outside the gene matches. CDR1 and CDR2 (germline): MNHEY, SMNVEV (reference sequence).